The 11 T cell receptor beta chains listed next were all sequenced from one sample in a study of technical replicates of blood from a few donors. Sequencing used immunoSEQ multiplex PCR; TCRdb keeps in-frame clones, though not all of them. Of 75,000 to 80,000 clones in the sample, roughly 94% were seen once. Sequencing input: T cells isolated from PBMCs. Receptor source: a human donor in good health.

CDR3: CAWSARGGTDTQYF. The CDR3 region has the DNA TGTGCCTGGAGTGCCCGCGGGGGGACAGATACGCAGTATTTT. V usage is TRBV30 and J usage is TRBJ2-3; 8 nucleotides align to TRBD2. There are 14 residues in the CDR3. Germline CDR1 and CDR2: GTSNPN and SVGIG (reference sequence). Losses at the gene ends were 1 base for V and 3 bases for J; bases not matched to a gene: 3.

The gene calls are TRBV30 and TRBJ1-1, with TRBD1 matching 7 bases. The trim removed 8 bases at V and 3 bases at J, leaving 6 bases unmatched. The CDR3 is made up of 12 amino acids. Germline values: CDR1 GTSNPN, CDR2 SVGIG (reference sequence). CDR3 region: CARQGYDTEAFF. Written as DNA, the CDR3 is TGTGCCCGACAGGGATATGACACTGAAGCTTTCTTT.

The V gene is TRBV27, the J gene TRBJ1-1; TRBD1 agrees at 7 bases. Trimming took 3 bases from V and 5 from J; bases not matched to a gene: 9. The germline CDR1 and CDR2 sequences are MNHEY and SMNVEV (reference sequence). CDR3 length: 15 residues. The chain's CDR3 is CASSFGGQVGTEAFF. The CDR3 DNA reads as TGTGCCAGCAGTTTCGGAGGACAGGTGGGAACTGAAGCTTTCTTT.

The J gene is TRBJ1-2, the V gene TRBV2, with D unresolved. V was clipped by 7 bases and J by 0 bases, with 15 bases between them. The V gene's germline CDR1 is SNHLY and CDR2 FYNNEI. The CDR3 runs 15 residues. This chain's CDR3 is CASTPQKTSNYGYTF. The CDR3 DNA reads TGTGCCAGCACCCCGCAGAAAACCTCTAACTATGGCTACACCTTC.

J is TRBJ1-2 and V is TRBV19, with no clear D. The CDR3 consists of 14 residues. The V and J ends lost 5 bases and 8 bases respectively, with 18 bases between them. Per germline, CDR1 LNHDA and CDR2 SQIVND (reference sequence). As DNA, the CDR3 is TGTGCCAGTAGTGAGGAGGGCGCCAATCTAGGCTACACCTTC. Translating gives CASSEEGANLGYTF.

Worth noting for this clone: One junction end does not reproduce the germline sequence, and a read error may be involved. This chain connects TRBV10-3 to TRBJ2-7; D is unclear. The CDR3 spans 14 residues. Germline CDR1 is ENHRY and CDR2 is SYGVKD. The CDR3 coding sequence is TGTACCATCAGTGAGTCCTATGTCCCCTACGAGCAGTACTTC. It specifies CTISESYVPYEQYF.

The CDR3 DNA is TGTGCCAGCAGCCGATCAGGACTAGGGCCCTACGAGCAGTACTTC. This gives the protein CASSRSGLGPYEQYF. V and J are TRBV7-3 and TRBJ2-7, with 7 bases aligning to TRBD2. The length of the CDR3 is 15 residues. The V segment lost 5 bases and the J segment 2 bases; nucleotides outside the gene matches: 9. CDR1 and CDR2 from the germline V gene are SGHTA and FQGTGA.

V is TRBV4-2 and J is TRBJ1-1; D is possibly TRBD1 (6 bases). Germline assignment: CDR1 LGHNA and CDR2 YNFKEQ. CDR3 length: 15 amino acids. V shed 4 bases and J shed 2 bases, with 14 bases lying between them. The CDR3 DNA reads TGTGCCAGCAGCCCGACAACAGGGCTCAACACTGAAGCTTTCTTT. Encoded protein: CASSPTTGLNTEAFF.

The rearrangement uses TRBV7-9 and TRBJ2-7; TRBD2 agrees at 11 bases. The germline V gene has CDR1 SEHNR and CDR2 FQNEAQ (reference sequence). The CDR3 runs 14 residues. V lost 6 bases and J lost 3; bases outside the gene matches: 4. CDR3 bases: TGTGCCAGCAGTTCCGGGACTAGCGGCTACGAGCAGTACTTC. It is translated as CASSSGTSGYEQYF.

The rearrangement links TRBV7-2 to TRBJ1-1; D is uncertain. The V end was cut by 2 bases, the J end by 11 bases, with 9 bases between. Per the germline V gene, CDR1 is SGHTA and CDR2 is FQGNSA. CDR3 length: 11 amino acids. The CDR3 DNA follows: TGTGCCAGCAGCTTAAGCCCGGGGGCTTTCTTT. Amino acids: CASSLSPGAFF.

This chain joins TRBV7-9 and TRBJ2-7, with D perhaps TRBD2 (5 bases). Trimming pared 2 bases from V and 1 base from J, leaving 6 bases between. The CDR3 sequence is 13 residues long. Germline V gene sequence: CDR1 SEHNR, CDR2 FQNEAQ (reference sequence). CDR3 nucleotide sequence: TGTGCCAGCAGCTTATCGGGGTCCTACGAGCAGTACTTC. It codes for CASSLSGSYEQYF.